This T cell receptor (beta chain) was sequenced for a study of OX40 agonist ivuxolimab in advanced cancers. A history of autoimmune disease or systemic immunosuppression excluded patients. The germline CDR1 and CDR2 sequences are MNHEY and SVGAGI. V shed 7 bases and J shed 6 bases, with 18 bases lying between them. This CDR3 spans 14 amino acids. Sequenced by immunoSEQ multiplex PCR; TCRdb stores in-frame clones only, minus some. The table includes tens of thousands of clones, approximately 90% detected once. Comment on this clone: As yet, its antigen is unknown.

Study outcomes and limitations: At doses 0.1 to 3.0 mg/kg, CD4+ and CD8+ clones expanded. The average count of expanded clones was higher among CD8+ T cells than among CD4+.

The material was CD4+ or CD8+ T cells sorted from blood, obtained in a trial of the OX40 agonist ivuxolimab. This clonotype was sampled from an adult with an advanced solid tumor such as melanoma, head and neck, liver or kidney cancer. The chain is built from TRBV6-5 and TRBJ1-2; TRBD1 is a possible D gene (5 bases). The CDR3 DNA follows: TGTGCCAGCAAAGGGGACCCGGGCGGGGATGGCTACACCTTC. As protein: CASKGDPGGDGYTF.